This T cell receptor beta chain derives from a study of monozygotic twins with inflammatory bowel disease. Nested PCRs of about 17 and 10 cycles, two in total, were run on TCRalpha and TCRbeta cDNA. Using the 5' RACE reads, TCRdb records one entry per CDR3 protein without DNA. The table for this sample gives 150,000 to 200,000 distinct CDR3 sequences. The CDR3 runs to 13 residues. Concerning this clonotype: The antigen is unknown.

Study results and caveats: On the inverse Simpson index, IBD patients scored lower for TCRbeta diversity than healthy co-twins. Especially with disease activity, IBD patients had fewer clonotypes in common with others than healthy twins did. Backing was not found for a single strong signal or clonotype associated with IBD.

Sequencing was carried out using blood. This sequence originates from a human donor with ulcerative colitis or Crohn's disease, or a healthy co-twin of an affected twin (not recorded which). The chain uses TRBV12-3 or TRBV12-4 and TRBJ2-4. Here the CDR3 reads CASSLMTGNIQYF.